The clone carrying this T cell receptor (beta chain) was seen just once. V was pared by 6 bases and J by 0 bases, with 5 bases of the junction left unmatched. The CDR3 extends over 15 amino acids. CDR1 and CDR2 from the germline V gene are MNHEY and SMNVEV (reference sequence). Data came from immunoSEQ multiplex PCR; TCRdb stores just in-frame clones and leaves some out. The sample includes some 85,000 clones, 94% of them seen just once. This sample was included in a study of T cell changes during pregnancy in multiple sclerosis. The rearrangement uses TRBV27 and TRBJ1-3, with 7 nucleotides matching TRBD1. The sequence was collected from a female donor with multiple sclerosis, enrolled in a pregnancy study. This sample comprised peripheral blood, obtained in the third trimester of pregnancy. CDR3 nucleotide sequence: TGTGCCAGCAGGGGGCAGGGGGTCTCTGGAAACACCATATATTTT. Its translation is CASRGQGVSGNTIYF.